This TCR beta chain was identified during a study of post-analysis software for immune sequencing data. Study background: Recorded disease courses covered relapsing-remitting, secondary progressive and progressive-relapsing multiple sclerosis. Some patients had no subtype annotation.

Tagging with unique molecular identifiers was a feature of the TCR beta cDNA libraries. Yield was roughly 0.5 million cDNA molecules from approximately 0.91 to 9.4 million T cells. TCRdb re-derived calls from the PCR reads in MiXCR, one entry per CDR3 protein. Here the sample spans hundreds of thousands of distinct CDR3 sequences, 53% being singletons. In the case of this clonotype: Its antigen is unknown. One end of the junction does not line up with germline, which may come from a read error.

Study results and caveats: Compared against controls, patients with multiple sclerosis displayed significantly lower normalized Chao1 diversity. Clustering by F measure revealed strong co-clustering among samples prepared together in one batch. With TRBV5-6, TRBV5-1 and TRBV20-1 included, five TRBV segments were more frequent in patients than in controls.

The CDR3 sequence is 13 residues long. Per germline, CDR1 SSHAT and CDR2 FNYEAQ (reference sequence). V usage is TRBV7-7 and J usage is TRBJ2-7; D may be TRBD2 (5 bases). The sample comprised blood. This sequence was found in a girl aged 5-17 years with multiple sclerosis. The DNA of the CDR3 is TGTGCTAGCAGCCTAACTCGTGGGAGCGAGCAGTACTTC. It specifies CASSLTRGSEQYF.